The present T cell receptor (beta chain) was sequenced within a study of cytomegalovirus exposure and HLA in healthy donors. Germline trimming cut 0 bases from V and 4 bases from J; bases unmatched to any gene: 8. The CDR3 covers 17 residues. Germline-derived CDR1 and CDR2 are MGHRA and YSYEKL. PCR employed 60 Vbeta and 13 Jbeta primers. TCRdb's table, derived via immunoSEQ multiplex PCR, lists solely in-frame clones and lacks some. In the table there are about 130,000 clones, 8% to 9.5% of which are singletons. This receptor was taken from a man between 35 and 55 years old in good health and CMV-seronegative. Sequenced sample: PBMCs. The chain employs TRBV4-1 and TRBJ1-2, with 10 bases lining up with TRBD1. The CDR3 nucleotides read TGCGCCAGCAGCCAAGACACCGGGACAGGGGACCCCTATGGCTACACCTTC. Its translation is CASSQDTGTGDPYGYTF.